Below, one T cell receptor beta chain is given with its context. The sample belongs to a study of blood T cell repertoires in COVID-19. Participant-reported clinical history was the basis for cohort assignment. CDR3 size: 16 residues. The germline V gene has CDR1 SGHRS and CDR2 YFSETQ. Trimming removed 6 bases at V and 4 bases at J, with 22 bases between. Original analysis: Reference gene primers were amplified, and this amplification served to estimate nucleated cell counts. Repertoires were generated with immunoSEQ multiplex PCR, while TCRdb's copy carries only in-frame clones and drops some. V and J calls and clone size follow that table, whereas D and trimming were derived from the DNA. Of roughly 240,000 clones detected, 87% appear once; the ten largest clones hold around 2.6%.

The rearrangement uses TRBV5-1 and TRBJ1-1; possible D gene TRBD1, 6 bases. Sequencing used PBMCs or T cells enriched from blood (not recorded which). The sequence was obtained from a woman aged 25 to 45 with acute COVID-19. Here the CDR3 reads CASTKGRGGETTEAFF. The CDR3 DNA follows: TGCGCCAGCACCAAGGGCAGGGGAGGGGAGACCACTGAAGCTTTCTTT.